The clone carrying this TCR beta chain was observed at least ten times. Its antigen is currently unknown. Amplification of TCR beta CDR3 regions used RNA as the template. The study used the HTBI primer set for a first-round RT-PCR of the TCR CDR3. TCRdb analysed the multiplex PCR reads with MiXCR anew, one entry per CDR3 protein. The table includes some 350,000 distinct CDR3 sequences, more than 15% detected once. This specimen comes from a study of T cells in Graves' hyperthyroidism and ophthalmopathy. Participants, patients aged 18 to 65, had newly diagnosed hyperthyroidism with a duration under 2 months. Using about 10 ml of fresh peripheral blood, PBMCs were prepared. Study-level findings and limits: Expanded thyroid clonotypes (above 0.001) were mostly also found in blood.

The ends lost 0 bases at V and 3 bases at J; junction bases unmatched: 9. CDR3 length: 17 amino acids. CDR1 and CDR2 from the germline V gene are MNHNS and SASEGT. The J gene is TRBJ1-1, the V gene TRBV6-1; 8 bases line up with TRBD1. This sequence originates from a woman aged 18-29 years with Graves' hyperthyroidism that later progressed to Graves' ophthalmopathy. The specimen sequenced was blood. DNA of the CDR3: TGTGCCAGCAGTGAAGCGAGACAGGGGATTGGGGACACTGAAGCTTTCTTT. Encoded protein: CASSEARQGIGDTEAFF.